This T cell receptor (beta chain) was sequenced in a study of T cells in Graves' hyperthyroidism and ophthalmopathy. It was RNA transcripts that yielded the amplified TCR beta CDR3 regions. A first-round RT-PCR of the TCR CDR3 used the HTBI primer set. A single record per CDR3 protein comes from TCRdb applying MiXCR to the multiplex PCR reads. The sample lists a few hundred thousand distinct CDR3 sequences, about 15% occurring once. This CDR3 contains 18 residues. Germline CDR1 DFQATT, CDR2 SNEGSKA (reference sequence). V lost 0 bases and J lost 4; bases outside the gene matches: 15. This clonotype was observed a handful of times. Diagnoses rested on clinical symptoms, serum thyroxine and TRAb, thyroid ultrasound and orbital computed tomography. The sample, blood from the first hyperthyroidism diagnosis, precedes any ophthalmopathy symptoms.

The sequenced sample consisted of blood. This sequence joins TRBV20-1 and TRBJ2-1, with TRBD2 identical over 7 bases. The receptor comes from a woman in her forties with Graves' hyperthyroidism that later progressed to Graves' ophthalmopathy. This CDR3 reads CSARDSSRLAAMYNEQFF. The CDR3 DNA sequence: TGCAGTGCTAGAGATTCGTCCCGCCTAGCGGCAATGTACAATGAGCAGTTCTTC.